Following are 27 T cell receptor beta chains from one sample sequenced in a study of T-cell reconstitution after alpha-beta-depleted transplantation in children. As it was prepared, the TCRbeta library received unique molecular identifiers. TCRdb re-derived calls from the PCR reads in MiXCR, one entry per CDR3 protein. The sample lists some 490,000 distinct CDR3 sequences, roughly an eighth occurring once. The specimen comprised PBMCs from the stem cell graft donor, sampled from the stem cell graft. The source of these receptors is a human donor who donated a stem cell graft to a child with combined immunodeficiency.

Ten or more counts support this clonotype. This rearrangement joins TRBV7-9 to TRBJ2-1; D gene uncertain. V lost 6 bases and J lost 6, with 9 bases in between. CDR1 and CDR2 (germline): SEHNR, FQNEAQ (reference sequence). The CDR3 length is 12 residues. The chain's CDR3 is CASSLITNEQFF. CDR3 DNA: TGTGCCAGCAGTCTAATAACCAATGAGCAGTTCTTC.

The chain is built from TRBV29-1 and TRBJ2-2; 7 nucleotides align to TRBD2. The CDR3 is 13 amino acids. In germline, CDR1 is SQVTM, CDR2 ANQGSEA. V dropped 5 bases and J dropped 5; count of bases not matched to a gene: 5. The CDR3: CSVRSGETGELFF. DNA of the CDR3: TGCAGCGTTCGGAGCGGGGAAACCGGGGAGCTGTTTTTT.

The chain is built from TRBV12-3 or TRBV12-4 and TRBJ2-7, with D unresolved. The germline V and J ends were trimmed by 3 bases and 9 bases, with 9 bases remaining between them. The CDR3 is 11 amino acids. CDR3 residues: CASSFGRWQYF. Here the CDR3 DNA reads TGTGCCAGCAGTTTTGGCAGGTGGCAGTACTTC.

In its sample, this clonotype was seen many times. The chain is built from TRBV12-3 or TRBV12-4 and TRBJ2-1; 10 positions match TRBD2. The J segment lost 3 bases and the V segment lost 6 bases, leaving 5 bases of the junction unmatched. The CDR3 runs to 15 residues. Here the CDR3 DNA reads TGTGCCAGCAGACAAGGGACTAGCGTCTACAATGAGCAGTTCTTC. Its protein product is CASRQGTSVYNEQFF.

This clonotype was seen repeatedly, ten times or more. The chain uses TRBV29-1 and TRBJ2-3; D might be TRBD2 (5 bases). The CDR3 extends over 14 amino acids. CDR1 SQVTM and CDR2 ANQGSEA come from the germline V gene. Deletions cut 3 bases from V and 1 base from J, with 11 bases between. CDR3 DNA: TGCAGCGTTGAGCTAGCACCGGGCACAGATACGCAGTATTTT. This sequence encodes CSVELAPGTDTQYF.

This clonotype was counted ten times or more. J is TRBJ2-7 and V is TRBV12-3 or TRBV12-4, with a tentative D call TRBD2 (5 bases). V was clipped by 5 bases and J by 5 bases, with 13 bases between them. This CDR3 has 13 amino acids. CDR3 DNA: TGTGCCAGCAGTGACTATTCTTTCAACGAGCAGTACTTC. This encodes CASSDYSFNEQYF.

This clonotype was detected many times. The rearrangement links TRBV15 to TRBJ2-1, with D perhaps matching TRBD1 (6 bases). V lost 9 bases to trimming and J lost 0 bases, with 15 bases between them. This CDR3 comprises 15 residues. The germline CDR1 and CDR2 sequences are LNHNV and YYDKDF (reference sequence). The CDR3 loop is CATSRDRSSYNEQFF. Here the CDR3 DNA reads TGTGCCACTTCACGAGACAGGAGCTCCTACAATGAGCAGTTCTTC.

This clonotype was seen more than once but under ten times. The chain carries TRBV3-1 and TRBJ2-1, with 9 positions matching TRBD2. CDR3 length equals 17 residues. Germline V CDR1 and CDR2: LGHDT, YNNKEL (reference sequence). V shed 0 bases and J 4 bases; nucleotides not matched to a gene: 7. In DNA form, the CDR3 reads TGTGCCAGCAGCCAAGACGCGATTAGCGGGGGATACAATGAGCAGTTCTTC. It encodes CASSQDAISGGYNEQFF.

This clonotype was detected only a few times. V is TRBV9 and J is TRBJ2-1; 13 bases match TRBD2. The CDR3 is 18 amino acids. The V gene end was trimmed by 4 bases and the J gene end by 3 bases; junction bases not matched to a gene: 10. Germline CDR1 reads SGDLS; CDR2 reads YYNGEE. Written as DNA, the CDR3 is TGTGCCAGCAGCCTGGGGACTAGCGGGAAACCATTCTACAATGAGCAGTTCTTC. Its protein is CASSLGTSGKPFYNEQFF.

Many counts were recorded for this clonotype. The V gene is TRBV10-2, the J gene TRBJ2-2; possibly TRBD1 for D (7 bases). V was trimmed by 10 bases and J by 6 bases, leaving 12 bases between them. CDR1 WSHSY and CDR2 SAAADI come from the germline V gene. The CDR3 length is 12 residues. The chain's CDR3 is CATQGGPGELFF. In DNA, the CDR3 is TGCGCCACCCAGGGGGGCCCCGGGGAGCTGTTTTTT.

The chain links TRBV11-1 to TRBJ1-1; D call uncertain. The germline CDR1 and CDR2 sequences are SGHAT and FQDESV (reference sequence). Trimming took off 2 bases at V and 6 bases at J, with 13 bases between the two ends. The CDR3 loop spans 14 amino acids. The CDR3 DNA follows: TGTGCCAGCAGCTTAATCAGGATATCTGCTGAAGCTTTCTTT. This translates into CASSLIRISAEAFF.

V usage is TRBV5-1 and J usage is TRBJ2-1, with 8 nucleotides matching TRBD1. Germline CDR1 SGHRS, CDR2 YFSETQ. Trimming removed 7 bases from V and 6 bases from J; junction bases left unmatched: 6. CDR3 length: 13 residues. CDR3 residues: CASGRTGSNEQFF. DNA of the CDR3: TGCGCCAGCGGGCGGACAGGGAGCAATGAGCAGTTCTTC.

This clonotype was counted only a few times. V usage is TRBV12-3 or TRBV12-4 and J usage is TRBJ1-1; 7 nucleotides agree with TRBD1. The junction had 11 bases not matched to a gene; V was cut back by 3 bases and J by 10 bases. The CDR3 consists of 14 residues. CDR3 bases: TGTGCCAGCAGTTTGACAGGGCCGGCCTCCGCAGCTTTCTTT. Amino acids: CASSLTGPASAAFF.

This clonotype was seen only a few times. V is TRBV7-2 and J is TRBJ2-3, with 7 bases aligning to TRBD2. This CDR3 is built from 16 residues. Per germline, CDR1 SGHTA and CDR2 FQGNSA. V shed 4 bases and J 1 base; nucleotides not matched to a gene: 8. The CDR3 protein is CASSSGGRAGTDTQYF. The CDR3 coding sequence is TGTGCCAGCAGCTCAGGCGGGAGAGCGGGCACAGATACGCAGTATTTT.

The J gene is TRBJ2-2, the V gene TRBV12-3 or TRBV12-4; D may be TRBD1 (5 bases). V was cut by 7 bases and J by 4 bases, with 13 bases left in between. This CDR3 region has 14 residues. The CDR3 sequence is CASTQGVGTGELFF. The CDR3 nucleotides are TGTGCCAGCACCCAAGGGGTCGGCACCGGGGAGCTGTTTTTT.

This clonotype has ten or more counts. The chain joins TRBV25-1 to TRBJ2-7; weak D call: TRBD1 (6 bases). Per germline, CDR1 MGHDK and CDR2 SYGVNS. The V gene lost 2 bases and the J gene lost 2 bases, with 10 bases spanning the gap. The CDR3 runs 14 residues. The CDR3 here is CASSEMGATYEQYF. For the CDR3, the DNA is TGTGCCAGCAGTGAAATGGGGGCGACCTACGAGCAGTACTTC.

This clonotype was detected ten times or more. The chain carries TRBV7-2 and TRBJ1-1; D gene unclear. Trimming cost V 4 bases and J 4 bases, with 10 bases left between them. CDR1 is SGHTA and CDR2 is FQGNSA in the germline V gene. The length of the CDR3 is 13 residues. The CDR3 loop reads CASSSWGITEAFF. CDR3 DNA sequence: TGTGCCAGCAGCTCCTGGGGTATCACTGAAGCTTTCTTT. The full variable domain, rest sourced from reference TRBV7-2 and TRBJ1-1, is GAGVSQSPSNKVTEKGKDVELRCDPISGHTALYWYRQSLGQGLEFLIYFQGNSAPDKSGLPSDRFSAERTGGSVSTLTIQRTQQEDSAVYLCASSSWGITEAFFGQGTRLTVV.

This clonotype appeared many times. The chain recombines TRBV6-1 with TRBJ1-1; D call uncertain. V was pared by 6 bases and J by 1 base, with 9 bases between. The CDR3 has 13 residues. CDR1 MNHNS and CDR2 SASEGT come from the germline V gene. The CDR3 is CASSRSANTEAFF. CDR3 sequence (DNA): TGTGCCAGCAGCCGCTCAGCGAACACTGAAGCTTTCTTT.

This clonotype was counted at least ten times. This rearrangement joins TRBV5-1 to TRBJ1-6; D remains ambiguous. V was shortened by 4 bases and J by 7 bases, with 6 bases between the two germline ends. Germline V CDR1 and CDR2: SGHRS, YFSETQ. The CDR3 covers 12 residues. The CDR3 here is CASSNSNSPLHF. In DNA, the CDR3 is TGCGCCAGCAGCAACAGCAATTCACCCCTCCACTTT.

This clonotype was counted a few times. The chain recombines TRBV19 with TRBJ2-3; 10 bases align to TRBD2. This CDR3 contains 15 residues. Germline loops: CDR1 LNHDA, CDR2 SQIVND (reference sequence). Unmatched junction bases numbered 11, after V lost 10 bases and J lost 4 bases. The CDR3 region is CATRRSSGSSDTQYF. The DNA of the CDR3 is TGTGCCACCAGGAGATCTAGCGGGAGTTCAGATACGCAGTATTTT.

In this sample, this clonotype turned up a few times. V is TRBV6-2 or TRBV6-3 and J is TRBJ2-7; tentative D call: TRBD2 (5 bases). Germline V gene lookup returns CDR1 MNHEY and CDR2 SVGEGT. CDR3 length equals 13 residues. Trimming took 2 bases from V and 3 from J, leaving 8 bases between them. CDR3 amino acids: CASSYSAGYEQYF. CDR3 coding DNA: TGTGCCAGCAGTTACAGCGCGGGCTACGAGCAGTACTTC.

This clonotype was seen at least ten times. The chain links TRBV12-3 or TRBV12-4 to TRBJ2-3, with 7 bases lining up with TRBD2. V was pared by 7 bases and J by 0 bases, with 7 bases of the junction left unmatched. There are 15 residues in the CDR3. The DNA for the CDR3 is TGTGCCAGCATCGAGGGAGGGGCGAGCACAGATACGCAGTATTTT. It yields the protein CASIEGGASTDTQYF.

This chain uses TRBV7-9 with TRBJ2-7, with 8 bases lining up with TRBD2. V lost 4 bases and J lost 5; bases outside the gene matches: 7. Germline CDR1 is SEHNR and CDR2 is FQNEAQ (reference sequence). This CDR3 spans 14 amino acids. CDR3 protein: CASSSTRGENEQYF. The CDR3 DNA reads as TGTGCCAGCAGCTCGACGCGGGGGGAGAACGAGCAGTACTTC.

The V gene is TRBV11-2, the J gene TRBJ2-3; TRBD1 might be the D (6 bases). The germline V gene has CDR1 SGHAT and CDR2 FQNNGV. The CDR3 loop spans 17 amino acids. V was shortened by 2 bases and J by 2 bases, with 17 bases between the two germline ends. The CDR3 loop reads CASSLTRPGHITDTQYF. The CDR3, as DNA: TGTGCCAGCAGCTTAACCCGACCGGGACATATCACAGATACGCAGTATTTT.

The chain combines TRBV15 with TRBJ2-1, with TRBD1 matching 8 bases. Germline lookup yields CDR1 LNHNV and CDR2 YYDKDF (reference sequence). With 2 bases clipped from V and 8 bases from J, the junction kept 8 bases outside the gene matches. The CDR3 totals 15 residues. CDR3 nucleotides: TGTGCCACCAGCAGATCAGGACAGGGATGGGATGAGCAGTTCTTC. This translates into CATSRSGQGWDEQFF.

Concerning this clonotype: At one boundary the junction diverges from the germline segment, which might be a read error. The V call is TRBV7-7, the J call TRBJ2-7, with TRBD1 identical over 7 bases. The CDR3 has 13 amino acids. Germline loops: CDR1 SSHAT, CDR2 FNYEAQ (reference sequence). The CDR3: CASSRGQDREQYF. The DNA for the CDR3 is TGTGCTAGCAGCCGTGGACAGGACCGCGAGCAGTACTTC.

For the CDR3, the DNA is TGCGCCAGCAGTTCTCGCCAGATCGTGGGGGCCGAGCAGTACTTC. It specifies CASSSRQIVGAEQYF. The chain uses TRBV5-1 and TRBJ2-7, with D perhaps matching TRBD1 (6 bases). The CDR3 has 15 amino acids. Trimming took 5 bases from V and 6 from J, leaving 21 bases between them. Germline V gene sequence: CDR1 SGHRS, CDR2 YFSETQ.